The text below deals with one T cell receptor (beta chain). What it recognizes is unknown. This specimen comes from a study of T cells after yellow fever vaccination. Study-level points and caveats: Shared CD4/CD8 clonotypes were a small share, likely from convergent recombination. Re-detected after boosting: most primary clones, 96% of CD4 and about 90% of CD8. Peaking faster, on day 5 versus 15, the secondary response was nonetheless weaker.

TCRdb used MiXCR to reprocess the 5' RACE reads, holding one entry per CDR3 protein. The sample comprises 150,000 or so distinct CDR3 sequences, around 9% of which are singletons, and roughly 40% rests with the top ten. The V gene lost 7 bases and the J gene lost 0 bases, with 10 bases spanning the gap. This CDR3 has 14 amino acids. The V and J genes are TRBV12-3 or TRBV12-4 and TRBJ1-5, with D possibly matching TRBD1 (5 bases). The sequenced sample was CD8+ T cells sorted from PBMCs, obtained 45 days after the yellow fever booster vaccination. The sequence derives from a man in his late teens or twenties who received the YFV17D yellow fever vaccine. The CDR3 region is CASKSGNSNQPQHF. CDR3 nucleotide sequence: TGTGCCAGCAAATCAGGGAATAGCAATCAGCCCCAGCATTTT.